This T cell receptor (beta chain) was sequenced for a study of shared clonotypes between healthy human individuals. Study conclusions and caveats: Lower generation probabilities were found for non-shared clonotypes than for those shared by all four donors.

Donors, healthy HIV-negative adults, lacked recent acute infections or vaccinations. Those who donated, Caucasian adults without exception, all lived in Nashville, Tennessee. The method was immunoSEQ multiplex PCR; TCRdb's version includes in-frame clones alone and lacks a portion of them. This sample has approximately 2.3 million clones; approximately 93% occur once, and the top ten carry 0.39%. Comments on this clone: Antigen specificity is unknown.

The CDR3 loop spans 17 amino acids. Germline assignment: CDR1 MNHEY and CDR2 SMNVEV (reference sequence). V dropped 2 bases and J dropped 1 base, with 15 bases sitting between them. This sequence was found in a man aged 18 to 35 in good health. Some clones in this sample may be carry-over from other donors' samples. Sequencing used naive CD4+ T cells from PBMCs. Subset meaning: CD45RA+ positively selected. V is TRBV27 and J is TRBJ2-1; possible D gene TRBD1, 5 bases. CDR3 sequence: CASSLRVRQGSYNEQFF. CDR3 bases: TGTGCCAGCAGTTTAAGGGTTCGGCAGGGATCCTACAATGAGCAGTTCTTC.